Listed below are T cell receptor beta chains from one sample, sequenced in a study of glioma-infiltrating T cells. TCRdb recomputed calls from the multiplex PCR reads with MiXCR, one row per CDR3 protein. The sample has roughly 120,000 distinct CDR3 sequences, roughly 23% seen once. The specimen sequenced was glioma tissue, nonneoplastic brain tissue, or PBMCs (not recorded which). The receptors originated from a human donor with low-grade glioma or glioblastoma, undergoing nonglioma brain surgery, or in good health (not recorded which). Each CDR3 is given with its conserved first and last residue. A D gene is named only where the DNA matches it firmly. Clone size is not always given. Where it is, it says once, few, many or a class for expanded clones.

clone size	V gene	D gene	J gene	CDR3 protein	CDR3 DNA
.	TRBV7-2	TRBD1	TRBJ2-7	CASNAGQVLAYEQYF	TGTGCCAGCAACGCAGGACAGGTGTTAGCCTACGAGCAGTACTTC
few	TRBV3-1	.	TRBJ2-2	CASSQLNTGELFF	TGTGCCAGCAGCCAGTTGAACACCGGGGAGCTGTTTTTT
.	TRBV19	TRBD2	TRBJ2-5	CSSSYRTSGQETQYF	TGTTCCAGTAGCTACCGGACTAGCGGCCAAGAGACCCAGTACTTC
many	TRBV7-2	TRBD1	TRBJ2-7	CASSLVQGSYEQYF	TGTGCCAGCAGCTTAGTACAGGGGAGCTACGAGCAGTACTTC
.	TRBV12-5	.	TRBJ1-1	CASGLGRRDTEAFF	TGTGCTAGTGGTTTGGGCCGTCGAGACACTGAAGCTTTCTTT
once	TRBV18	.	TRBJ2-7	CASQVGKGRYEQYF	TGTGCCAGCCAAGTCGGGAAAGGGCGATACGAGCAGTACTTC
many	TRBV12-3/TRBV12-4	TRBD2	TRBJ2-7	CASSLGGGGEQYF	TGTGCCAGCAGTTTAGGCGGGGGAGGCGAGCAGTACTTC
.	TRBV3-1	TRBD1	TRBJ2-5	CASSLPGGFSQETQYF	TGTGCCAGCAGCCTCCCAGGGGGATTTTCGCAAGAGACCCAGTACTTC
few	TRBV12-3/TRBV12-4	.	TRBJ1-1	CASSSIGWGATEAFF	TGTGCCAGCAGCTCTATCGGGTGGGGAGCCACTGAAGCTTTCTTT
many	TRBV19	.	TRBJ1-1	CASSIRPDGNTEAFF	TGTGCCAGTAGCATCCGTCCCGACGGGAACACTGAAGCTTTCTTT
many	TRBV7-2	.	TRBJ2-5	CASSSRPGPKETQYF	TGTGCCAGCAGCTCCCGACCCGGACCTAAAGAGACCCAGTACTTC
many	TRBV11-2	.	TRBJ2-2	CASSTVLGTSNTGELFF	TGTGCCAGCAGCACCGTCTTGGGGACATCCAACACCGGGGAGCTGTTTTTT
.	TRBV14	.	TRBJ1-1	CASSPNGFVLSEAFF	TGTGCCAGCAGCCCTAACGGTTTTGTGCTTTCTGAAGCTTTCTTT
many	TRBV24-1	.	TRBJ1-1	CATSDFKNTEAFF	TGTGCCACCAGTGATTTCAAGAACACTGAAGCTTTCTTT
few	TRBV11-2	TRBD2	TRBJ2-7	CASGTSGRYEQYF	TGTGCCAGCGGGACTAGCGGGCGGTACGAGCAGTACTTC
few	TRBV29-1	.	TRBJ2-1	CSVEVGGLVVF	TGCAGCGTTGAGGTAGGGGGACTGGTGGTCTTC
.	TRBV30	TRBD2	TRBJ2-1	CAWCRGLAPDEQFF	TGTGCCTGGTGCCGCGGACTAGCGCCCGATGAGCAGTTCTTC
.	TRBV12-3/TRBV12-4	.	TRBJ2-7	CASSFGGNEKYF	TGTGCCAGCAGTTTCGGAGGGAACGAGAAGTACTTC
.	TRBV20-1	.	TRBJ2-7	CSGLARNSYEQYF	TGCAGCGGCCTAGCGAGAAACTCCTACGAGCAGTACTTC
many	TRBV28	.	TRBJ2-1	CASSFASPRRIEFF	TGTGCCAGCAGTTTCGCGTCTCCCCGCCGGATCGAGTTCTTC
few	TRBV18	.	TRBJ2-1	CASSPGPNNEQFF	TGTGCCAGCTCACCAGGGCCAAACAATGAGCAGTTCTTC
.	TRBV29-1	TRBD2	TRBJ2-2	CSAGGDSELFF	TGCAGCGCGGGGGGGGATTCGGAGCTGTTTTTT
many	TRBV7-9	TRBD1	TRBJ1-1	CASSLVGQGSEAFF	TGTGCCAGCAGCTTAGTGGGACAGGGGTCTGAAGCTTTCTTT
many	TRBV28	.	TRBJ1-4	CASTGNNEKLFF	TGTGCCAGCACGGGTAATAATGAAAAACTGTTTTTT
many	TRBV2	TRBD1	TRBJ2-5	CASSEDWDRVQGTQYF	TGTGCCAGCAGTGAAGACTGGGACAGGGTCCAAGGGACCCAGTACTTC
few	TRBV4-3	.	TRBJ2-1	CASSQDPPSYNEQFF	TGCGCCAGCAGCCAAGATCCGCCATCTTACAATGAGCAGTTCTTC
many	TRBV2	.	TRBJ2-5	CASSERRGFQETQYF	TGTGCCAGCAGTGAAAGGAGGGGGTTCCAAGAGACCCAGTACTTC
many	TRBV19	.	TRBJ1-4	CASTRQFPSEKLFF	TGTGCCAGTACTCGACAGTTCCCTTCCGAAAAACTGTTTTTT
few	TRBV5-1	.	TRBJ1-2	CASSLSDYYGYTF	TGCGCCAGCAGCTTGTCAGATTACTATGGCTACACCTTC
few	TRBV12-3/TRBV12-4	TRBD1	TRBJ1-5	CASSSQGFEPQHF	TGTGCCAGCAGTTCACAGGGGTTTGAACCCCAGCATTTT
.	TRBV29-1	TRBD1	TRBJ2-7	CSVVGTGASYEQYF	TGCAGCGTTGTCGGGACAGGGGCCTCCTACGAGCAGTACTTC
many	TRBV6-2/TRBV6-3	.	TRBJ2-7	CASSFGQTSEQYF	TGTGCCAGCAGTTTCGGACAGACTTCCGAGCAGTACTTC
many	TRBV6-2/TRBV6-3	.	TRBJ1-1	CASSYPWVTEAFF	TGTGCCAGCAGTTACCCCTGGGTGACCGAAGCTTTCTTT
.	TRBV7-9	.	TRBJ2-5	CASSPPSGAQETQYF	TGTGCCAGCAGCCCCCCCTCAGGGGCACAAGAGACCCAGTACTTC
many	TRBV15	.	TRBJ2-2	CATSRDRGGRELFF	TGTGCCACCAGCAGAGACAGGGGAGGCCGGGAGCTGTTTTTT